Detailed here is one TCR beta chain. What it binds is unknown. This record belongs to a study of T cells in localized non-small cell lung cancer. Produced via immunoSEQ multiplex PCR; TCRdb's table is partial and in-frame only. The sample consists of roughly 1,700 clones, about 35% of them appearing once. General study points: Researchers found a median roughly 50 of the top 100 tumor clones in adjacent lung.

The CDR3 has 15 residues. V was cut by 0 bases and J by 7 bases, with 16 bases left in between. The germline V gene encodes CDR1 WSHSY and CDR2 SAAADI. The chain links TRBV10-2 to TRBJ2-7; TRBD1 might be the D (5 bases). The sample consisted of normal lung tissue next to the tumor, taken before any cancer treatment. The receptor's source is a female donor at least 60 years old with stage II squamous cell lung carcinoma. The CDR3 reads CASSESASGWREQYF. The CDR3 coding sequence is TGCGCCAGCAGTGAGTCGGCCTCAGGGTGGCGTGAGCAGTACTTC.